The clone carrying this T cell receptor beta chain has more than one count but fewer than ten. This sample is part of a study of blood T cell repertoires in COVID-19. Across the whole study: Acute and convalescent COVID-19 specimens originated in the United States, Italy and Spain.

Only in-frame clones appear in the TCRdb table, and some are missing; sequencing was by immunoSEQ multiplex PCR. The sample carries tens of thousands of clones, 92% recorded once. This clonotype was sampled from a man between 65 and 80 years old with active COVID-19. The specimen was peripheral blood.

CDR3 in amino acids: CASSLGGSYGYTF. In nucleotides, the CDR3 is TGTGCCAGCAGCTTAGGGGGCAGCTATGGCTACACCTTC. The chain recombines TRBV11-2 with TRBJ1-2, with D perhaps TRBD1 (5 bases). There are 13 residues in the CDR3. CDR1 and CDR2 from the germline V gene are SGHAT and FQNNGV. V was pared by 1 base and J by 4 bases, with 7 bases between.